This entry concerns a single TCR beta chain. The data derive from a study of blood T cell repertoires in COVID-19. Study at large: Sites across the United States, Italy and Spain contributed samples from acute and convalescent COVID-19.

The authors' processing: Estimation of nucleated cell counts was performed using reference gene primer amplification. Clones were sequenced by immunoSEQ multiplex PCR, and TCRdb holds only the in-frame ones, with some missing. The V and J calls and clone size come from that table; D and trimming were worked out from the DNA. Here the sample spans over 95,000 clones, around nine tenths being singletons. The CDR3 sequence is 13 residues long. V gave up 5 bases and J gave up 5 bases, with 12 bases separating them. Germline V gene lookup returns CDR1 LNHDA and CDR2 SQIVND (reference sequence). The sequence was collected from a human donor with acute or convalescent COVID-19. The donor label of this sample is uncertain. J is TRBJ1-1 and V is TRBV19, with D possibly TRBD1 on 6 matching bases. Sequenced: peripheral blood. The CDR3 sequence is CASSQNRATEAFF. As DNA, the CDR3 is TGTGCCAGTAGTCAGAACAGGGCGACTGAAGCTTTCTTT.